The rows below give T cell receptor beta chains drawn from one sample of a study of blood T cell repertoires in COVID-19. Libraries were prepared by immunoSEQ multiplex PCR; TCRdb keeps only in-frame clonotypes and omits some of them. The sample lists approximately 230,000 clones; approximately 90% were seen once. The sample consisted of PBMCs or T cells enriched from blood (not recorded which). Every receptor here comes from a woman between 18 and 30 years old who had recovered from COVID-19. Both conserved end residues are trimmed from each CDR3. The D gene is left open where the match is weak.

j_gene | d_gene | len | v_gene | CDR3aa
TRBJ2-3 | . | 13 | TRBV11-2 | ASSLGPQGGAAQY
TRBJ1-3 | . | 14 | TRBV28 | ASSLASRRVGNTIY
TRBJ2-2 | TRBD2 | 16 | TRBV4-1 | ASSSPPLSGPDTGELF
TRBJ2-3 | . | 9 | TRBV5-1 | ASSLLPTGY
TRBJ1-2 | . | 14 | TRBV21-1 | ASSKGTGGQRYGYT
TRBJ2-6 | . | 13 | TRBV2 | ASSGAVSGANVLT
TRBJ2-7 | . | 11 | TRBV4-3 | ASSGGGGYEQY
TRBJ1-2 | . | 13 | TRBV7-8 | ASSPVHTGSLGYT
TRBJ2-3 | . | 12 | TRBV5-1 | ASRDSSSTDTQY
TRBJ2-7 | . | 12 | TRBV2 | ASSQRQASYEQY
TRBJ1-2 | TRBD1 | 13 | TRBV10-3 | AISESGQVLYGYT
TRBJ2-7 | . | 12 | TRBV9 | ASSVTSLNHEQY